This TCR beta chain is from a study of blood T cell repertoires in COVID-19. Study information: PBMCs, B-cell-depleted T cells, or T cells were the source of the cDNA or gDNA that made up the material.

CDR1 is KGHDR, CDR2 SFDVKD, per germline. V gave up 7 bases and J gave up 8 bases; unmatched junction bases: 8. The CDR3 consists of 13 residues. In the authors' methods: Using reference gene primer amplification, nucleated cell counts were estimated. Only in-frame clones appear in the TCRdb table, and some are missing; sequencing was by immunoSEQ multiplex PCR. The V and J calls and clone size are taken from that table; D and trimming were inferred from the DNA. This table has fewer than 200,000 clones, roughly 90% appearing once. Study members were between roughly 18 and 90 years old and lived in roughly 24 US regions. Clinical history reported by participants formed the basis on which cohorts were assigned.

The chain combines TRBV24-1 with TRBJ1-2; 8 nucleotides line up with TRBD1. The source material was PBMCs or T cells enriched from blood (not recorded which). The TCR sequence derives from a human donor with acute COVID-19. The donor label of this sample is uncertain. The CDR3 is CATSGQGAGGYTF. In nucleotides, the CDR3 is TGTGCCACCAGCGGACAGGGCGCGGGAGGCTACACCTTC.